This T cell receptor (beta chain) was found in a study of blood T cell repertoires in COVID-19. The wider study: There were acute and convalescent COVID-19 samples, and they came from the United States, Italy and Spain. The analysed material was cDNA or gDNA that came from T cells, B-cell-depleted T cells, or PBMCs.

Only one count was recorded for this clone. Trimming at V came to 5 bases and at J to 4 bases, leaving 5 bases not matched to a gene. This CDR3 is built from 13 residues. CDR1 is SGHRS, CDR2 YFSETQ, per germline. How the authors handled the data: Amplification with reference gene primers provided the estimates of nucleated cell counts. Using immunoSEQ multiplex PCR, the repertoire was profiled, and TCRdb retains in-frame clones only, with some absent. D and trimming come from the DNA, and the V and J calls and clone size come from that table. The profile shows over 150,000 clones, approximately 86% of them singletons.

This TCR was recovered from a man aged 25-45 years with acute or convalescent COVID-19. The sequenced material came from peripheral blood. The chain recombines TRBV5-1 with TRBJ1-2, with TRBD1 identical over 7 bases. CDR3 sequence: CASSRQGIYGYTF. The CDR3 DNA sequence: TGCGCCAGCAGTAGACAGGGAATCTATGGCTACACCTTC.